This record concerns one T cell receptor (beta chain) sequence. Its specificity is not known. In generating TCR beta cDNA, 5'RACE template switching with UMIs was used. From its re-call of the 5' RACE reads, TCRdb lists each CDR3 protein once, without DNA. The sample totals 120,000 to 150,000 distinct CDR3 sequences. This CDR3 is built from 17 residues. Germline lookup yields CDR1 DFQATT and CDR2 SNEGSKA (reference sequence). This record belongs to a study of T cells expressing NK-cell markers. Background on the study: Repertoire data for TCR beta were derived from sorted T cells (CD3+CD56+NKG2C+, CD3+CD56+NKG2C- and CD3+CD56-NKG2C+). The sequencing cohort of eight donors included seven HCMV-seropositive individuals and one seronegative individual. Study-level findings and limits: The share of CD8+ T cells held by dominant NKG2C+ clonotypes was about 1.0-7.5% in about 6 donors.

The receptor comes from a man between 18 and 35 years old in good health. This chain links TRBV20-1 with TRBJ2-1; TCRdb proposes TRBD2, but this gene call is untestable without DNA. Sequencing was performed on blood T cells: a sorted CD56 or NKG2C T cell subset, CD4+ or CD8+ T cells, or bulk PBMC T cells (not recorded which). The CDR3 protein is CSAYLGGPGLPGNEQFF.